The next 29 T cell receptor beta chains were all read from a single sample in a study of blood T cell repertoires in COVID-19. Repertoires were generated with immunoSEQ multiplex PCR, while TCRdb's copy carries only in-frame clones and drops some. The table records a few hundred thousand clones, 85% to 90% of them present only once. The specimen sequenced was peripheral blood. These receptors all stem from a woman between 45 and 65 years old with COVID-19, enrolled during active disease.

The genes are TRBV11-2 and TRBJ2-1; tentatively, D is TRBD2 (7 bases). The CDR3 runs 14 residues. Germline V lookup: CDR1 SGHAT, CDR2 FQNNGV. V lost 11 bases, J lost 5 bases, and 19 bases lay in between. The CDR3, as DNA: TGTGCCGTCAAGGGGGAGGGCAGTAACAATGAGCAGTTCTTC. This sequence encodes CAVKGEGSNNEQFF.

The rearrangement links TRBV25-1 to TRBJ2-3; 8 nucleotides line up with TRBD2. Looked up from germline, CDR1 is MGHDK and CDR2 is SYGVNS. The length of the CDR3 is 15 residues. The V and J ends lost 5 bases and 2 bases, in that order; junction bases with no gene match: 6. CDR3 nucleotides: TGTGCCAGCAGTCGGGGGGGAGGGGACACAGATACGCAGTATTTT. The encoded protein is CASSRGGGDTDTQYF.

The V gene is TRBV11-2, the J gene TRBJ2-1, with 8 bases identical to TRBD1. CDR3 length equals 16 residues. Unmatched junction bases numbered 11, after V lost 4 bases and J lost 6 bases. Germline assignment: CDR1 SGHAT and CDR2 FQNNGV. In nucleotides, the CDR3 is TGTGCCAGCAGCTCTCAACAGGGGGTCCGGGGCAATGAGCAGTTCTTC. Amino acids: CASSSQQGVRGNEQFF.

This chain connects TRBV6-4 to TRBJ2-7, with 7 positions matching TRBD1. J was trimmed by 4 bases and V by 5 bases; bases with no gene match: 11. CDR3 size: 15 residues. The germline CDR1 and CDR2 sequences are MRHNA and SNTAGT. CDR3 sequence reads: CASSRSDRDLYEQYF. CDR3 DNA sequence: TGTGCCAGCAGTCGGTCAGACAGGGACCTATACGAGCAGTACTTC.

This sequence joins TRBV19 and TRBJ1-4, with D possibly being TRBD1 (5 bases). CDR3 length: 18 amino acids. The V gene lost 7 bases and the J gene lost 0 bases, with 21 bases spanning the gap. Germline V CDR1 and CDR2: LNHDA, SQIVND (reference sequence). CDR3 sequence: CASTPREGQGSTNEKLFF. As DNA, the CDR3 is TGTGCCAGTACCCCCCGGGAGGGGCAGGGTTCAACTAATGAAAAACTGTTTTTT. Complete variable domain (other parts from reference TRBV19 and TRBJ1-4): DGGITQSPKYLFRKEGQNVTLSCEQNLNHDAMYWYRQDPGQGLRLIYYSQIVNDFQKGDIAEGYSVSREKKESFPLTVTSAQKNPTAFYLCASTPREGQGSTNEKLFFGSGTQLSVL.

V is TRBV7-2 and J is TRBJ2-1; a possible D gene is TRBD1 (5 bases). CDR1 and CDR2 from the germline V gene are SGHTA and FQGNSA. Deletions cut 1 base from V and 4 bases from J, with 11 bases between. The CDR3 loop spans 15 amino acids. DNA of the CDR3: TGTGCCAGCAGCTTAGATAGGGGCAGGTACAATGAGCAGTTCTTC. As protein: CASSLDRGRYNEQFF.

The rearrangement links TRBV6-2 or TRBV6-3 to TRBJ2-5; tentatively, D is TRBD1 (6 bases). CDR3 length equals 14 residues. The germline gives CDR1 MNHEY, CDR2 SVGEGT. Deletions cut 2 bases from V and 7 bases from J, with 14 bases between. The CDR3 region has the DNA TGTGCCAGCAGTTACGGACAGTCTTGGGGGACCCAGTACTTC. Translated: CASSYGQSWGTQYF.

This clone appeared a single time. CDR3 DNA: TGTGCCTGGAGTATGTCGGGTGAAAAACTGTTTTTT. This codes for CAWSMSGEKLFF. J is TRBJ1-4 and V is TRBV30; D is unresolved. The germline V and J ends were trimmed by 2 bases and 7 bases, with 8 bases remaining between them. Per the germline V gene, CDR1 is GTSNPN and CDR2 is SVGIG (reference sequence). The CDR3 is 12 amino acids.

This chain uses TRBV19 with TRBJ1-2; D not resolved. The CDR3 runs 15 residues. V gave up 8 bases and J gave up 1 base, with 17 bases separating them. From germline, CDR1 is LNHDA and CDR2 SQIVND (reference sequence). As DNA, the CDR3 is TGTGCCAGTGCCCCTCGGGGTCGGAATAACTATGGCTACACCTTC. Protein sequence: CASAPRGRNNYGYTF.

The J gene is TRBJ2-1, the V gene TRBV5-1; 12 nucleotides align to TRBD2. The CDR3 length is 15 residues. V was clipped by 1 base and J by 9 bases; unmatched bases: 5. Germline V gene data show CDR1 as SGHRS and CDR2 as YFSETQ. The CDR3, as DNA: TGCGCCAGCAGCTTGACCCTAGCGGGAGGGCCTGAGCAGTTCTTC. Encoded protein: CASSLTLAGGPEQFF.

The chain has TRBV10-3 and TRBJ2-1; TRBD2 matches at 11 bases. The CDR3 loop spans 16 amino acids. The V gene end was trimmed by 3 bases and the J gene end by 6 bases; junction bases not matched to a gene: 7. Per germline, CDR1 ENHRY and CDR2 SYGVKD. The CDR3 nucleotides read TGTGCCATCAGTGATACTAGCGGGAGTAATCCCAATGAGCAGTTCTTC. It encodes CAISDTSGSNPNEQFF.

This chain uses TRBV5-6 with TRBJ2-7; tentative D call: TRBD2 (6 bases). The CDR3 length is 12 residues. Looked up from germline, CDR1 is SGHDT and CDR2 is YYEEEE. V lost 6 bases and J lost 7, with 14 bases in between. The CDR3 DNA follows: TGTGCCAGCACCTTTAGACGGGGGGAGCAGTACTTC. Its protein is CASTFRRGEQYF.

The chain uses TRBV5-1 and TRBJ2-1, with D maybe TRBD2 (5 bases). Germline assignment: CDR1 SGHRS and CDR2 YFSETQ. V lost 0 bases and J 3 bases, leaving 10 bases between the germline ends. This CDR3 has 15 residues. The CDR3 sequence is CASSLVRAIYNEQFF. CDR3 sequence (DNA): TGCGCCAGCAGCTTGGTGCGGGCAATCTACAATGAGCAGTTCTTC.

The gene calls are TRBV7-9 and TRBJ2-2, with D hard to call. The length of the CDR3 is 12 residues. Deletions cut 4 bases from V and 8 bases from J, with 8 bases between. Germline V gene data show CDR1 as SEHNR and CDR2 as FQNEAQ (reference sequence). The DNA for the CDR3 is TGTGCCAGCAGCTACTCATGGGGGGAGCTGTTTTTT. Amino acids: CASSYSWGELFF. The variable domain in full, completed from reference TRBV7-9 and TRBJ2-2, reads DTGVSQNPRHKITKRGQNVTFRCDPISEHNRLYWYRQTLGQGPEFLTYFQNEAQLEKSRLLSDRFSAERPKGSFSTLEIQRTEQGDSAMYLCASSYSWGELFFGEGSRLTVL.

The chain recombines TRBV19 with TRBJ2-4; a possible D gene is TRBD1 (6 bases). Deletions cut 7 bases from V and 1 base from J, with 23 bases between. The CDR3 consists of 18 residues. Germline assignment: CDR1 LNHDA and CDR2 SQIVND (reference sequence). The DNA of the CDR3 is TGTGCCAGTACAGGGCAAGGGGGTATCCATGGGGCCAAAAACATTCAGTACTTC. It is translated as CASTGQGGIHGAKNIQYF. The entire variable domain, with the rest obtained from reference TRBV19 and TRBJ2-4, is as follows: DGGITQSPKYLFRKEGQNVTLSCEQNLNHDAMYWYRQDPGQGLRLIYYSQIVNDFQKGDIAEGYSVSREKKESFPLTVTSAQKNPTAFYLCASTGQGGIHGAKNIQYFGAGTRLSVL.

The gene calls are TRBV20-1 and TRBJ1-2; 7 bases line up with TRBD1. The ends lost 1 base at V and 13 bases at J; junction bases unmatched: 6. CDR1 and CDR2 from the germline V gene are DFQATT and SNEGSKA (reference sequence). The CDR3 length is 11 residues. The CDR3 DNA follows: TGCAGTGCTAGAGGCCAACAGGGGCCCACCTTC. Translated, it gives CSARGQQGPTF.

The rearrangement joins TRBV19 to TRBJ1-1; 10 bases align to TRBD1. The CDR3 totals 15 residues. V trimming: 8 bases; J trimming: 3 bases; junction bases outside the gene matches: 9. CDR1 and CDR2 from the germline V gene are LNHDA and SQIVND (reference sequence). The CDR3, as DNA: TGTGCCAGTTCTTGGGCCGGGACAGGGGACACTGAAGCTTTCTTT. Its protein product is CASSWAGTGDTEAFF. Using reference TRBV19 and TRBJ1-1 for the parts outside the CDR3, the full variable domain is DGGITQSPKYLFRKEGQNVTLSCEQNLNHDAMYWYRQDPGQGLRLIYYSQIVNDFQKGDIAEGYSVSREKKESFPLTVTSAQKNPTAFYLCASSWAGTGDTEAFFGQGTRLTVV.

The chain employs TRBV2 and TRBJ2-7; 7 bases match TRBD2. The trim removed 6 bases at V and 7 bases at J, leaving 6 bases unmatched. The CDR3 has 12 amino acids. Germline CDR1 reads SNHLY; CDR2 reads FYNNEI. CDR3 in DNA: TGTGCCAGCAGGGGGAGGGCCCAAGAGCAGTACTTC. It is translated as CASRGRAQEQYF.

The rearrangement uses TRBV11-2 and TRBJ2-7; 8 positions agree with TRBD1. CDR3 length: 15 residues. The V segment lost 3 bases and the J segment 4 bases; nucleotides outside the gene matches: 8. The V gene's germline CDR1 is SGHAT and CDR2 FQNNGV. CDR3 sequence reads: CASSLSPGQVYEQYF. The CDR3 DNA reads TGTGCCAGCAGCTTGTCCCCGGGACAGGTGTACGAGCAGTACTTC.

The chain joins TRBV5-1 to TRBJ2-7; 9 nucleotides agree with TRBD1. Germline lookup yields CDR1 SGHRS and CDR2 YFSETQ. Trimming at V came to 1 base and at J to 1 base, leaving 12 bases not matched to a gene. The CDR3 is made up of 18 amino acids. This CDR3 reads CASSLIGQGPWRSYEQYF. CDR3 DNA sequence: TGCGCCAGCAGCTTGATTGGACAGGGGCCGTGGCGATCCTACGAGCAGTACTTC.

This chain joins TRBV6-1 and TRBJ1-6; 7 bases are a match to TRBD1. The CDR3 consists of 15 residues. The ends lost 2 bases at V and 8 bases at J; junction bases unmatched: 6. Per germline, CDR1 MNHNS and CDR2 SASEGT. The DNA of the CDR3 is TGTGCCAGCAGTGAATCCACAGGGGTTTATTCACCCCTCCACTTT. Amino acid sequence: CASSESTGVYSPLHF.

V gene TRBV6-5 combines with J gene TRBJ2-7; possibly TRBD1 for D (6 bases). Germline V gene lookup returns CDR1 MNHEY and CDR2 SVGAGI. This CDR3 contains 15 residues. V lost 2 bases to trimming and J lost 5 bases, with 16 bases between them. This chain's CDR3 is CASSYTGMNPDEQYF. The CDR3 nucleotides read TGTGCCAGCAGTTACACAGGGATGAACCCAGACGAGCAGTACTTC.

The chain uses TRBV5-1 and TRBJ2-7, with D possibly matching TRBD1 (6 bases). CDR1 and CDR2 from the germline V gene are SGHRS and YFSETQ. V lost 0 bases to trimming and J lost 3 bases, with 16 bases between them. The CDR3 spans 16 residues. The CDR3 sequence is CASSLGGRGRGYEQYF. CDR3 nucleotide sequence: TGCGCCAGCAGCTTGGGAGGCAGGGGCCGGGGCTACGAGCAGTACTTC.

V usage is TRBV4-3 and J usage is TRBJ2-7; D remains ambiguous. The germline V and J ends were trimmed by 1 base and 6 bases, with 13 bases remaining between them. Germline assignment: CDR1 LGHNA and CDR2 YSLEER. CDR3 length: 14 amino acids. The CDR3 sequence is CASSQVGGSLEQYF. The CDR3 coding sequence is TGCGCCAGCAGCCAAGTCGGTGGTTCCCTCGAGCAGTACTTC.

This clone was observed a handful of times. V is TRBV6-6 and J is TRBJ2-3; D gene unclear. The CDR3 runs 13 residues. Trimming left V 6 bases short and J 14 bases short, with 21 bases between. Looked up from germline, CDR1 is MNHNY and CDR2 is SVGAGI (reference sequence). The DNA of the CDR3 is TGTGCCAGCAGGCAACCTTCGACTCGCCTCCCGTATTTT. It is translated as CASRQPSTRLPYF.

The CDR3, as DNA: TGTGCCAGCAGCGCTAGCGGGATTCAGACCCAGTACTTC. Translated: CASSASGIQTQYF. V gene TRBV6-2 or TRBV6-3 combines with J gene TRBJ2-5; 9 nucleotides match TRBD2. CDR1 and CDR2 (germline): MNHEY, SVGEGT. The CDR3 spans 13 residues. V dropped 6 bases and J dropped 6; count of bases not matched to a gene: 5.

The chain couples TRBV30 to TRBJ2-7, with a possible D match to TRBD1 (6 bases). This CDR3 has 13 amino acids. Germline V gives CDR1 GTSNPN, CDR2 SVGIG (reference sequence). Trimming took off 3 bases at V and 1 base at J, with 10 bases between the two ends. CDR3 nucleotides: TGTGCCTGGAGGGACAGTTTTTCCTACGAGCAGTACTTC. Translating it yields CAWRDSFSYEQYF.

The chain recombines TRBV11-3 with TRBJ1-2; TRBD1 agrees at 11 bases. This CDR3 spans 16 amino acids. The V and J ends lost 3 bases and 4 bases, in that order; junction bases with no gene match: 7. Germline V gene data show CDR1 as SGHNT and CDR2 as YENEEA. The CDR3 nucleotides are TGTGCCAGCAGCTTGGAGGACAGGGGGCGCGGCTATGGCTACACCTTC. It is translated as CASSLEDRGRGYGYTF.

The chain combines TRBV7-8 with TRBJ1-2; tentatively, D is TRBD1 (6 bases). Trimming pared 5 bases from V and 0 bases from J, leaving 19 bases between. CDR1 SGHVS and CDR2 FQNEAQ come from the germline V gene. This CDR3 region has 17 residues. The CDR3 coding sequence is TGTGCCAGCAGCCCCGGACGGACAGACACCCCTAACTATGGCTACACCTTC. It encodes CASSPGRTDTPNYGYTF.